This T cell receptor (beta chain) is from a study of regulatory T cells in long-lasting Graves disease. General study results and limits: Repertoires from persistent disease leaned toward TRBV28, TRBJ1-2 and TRBJ2-5.

Time point of the sample: newly diagnosed GD, antithyroid drugs for less than 3 months. PBMC RNA served as the TCR library source. This clonotype was detected ten times or more. Antigen specificity is unknown. Building of the TCR beta libraries involved iRepertoire HTBI primers and Arm-PCR of CDR3 regions. In the original processing: Samples collectively showed 62 TRBV and more than 11 TRBJ segments. TCRdb itself ran the multiplex PCR reads through MiXCR, one entry per CDR3 protein. TCRdb, rather than the study authors, made the V and J calls. The repertoire has hundreds of thousands of distinct CDR3 sequences, approximately 16% of them found once; the top ten carry 25%. CDR1 is GTSNPN, CDR2 SVGIG, per germline (reference sequence). V shed 2 bases and J 3 bases; nucleotides not matched to a gene: 7. This CDR3 region has 16 residues. These data are also associated with another study on T cells in Graves' hyperthyroidism and ophthalmopathy.

This sample comprised peripheral blood mononuclear cells (PBMCs), obtained at new diagnosis, from a patient treated with antithyroid drugs. The V and J genes are TRBV30 and TRBJ1-6, with 7 positions matching TRBD1. This receptor was obtained from a woman aged 40 to 65 with Graves disease. The CDR3 sequence is CAWSNRGPFYNSPLHF. CDR3 DNA: TGTGCCTGGAGTAACAGGGGACCTTTCTATAATTCACCCCTCCACTTT. Variable domain in full (rest from reference TRBV30 and TRBJ1-6): SQTIHQWPATLVQPVGSPLSLECTVEGTSNPNLYWYRQAAGRGLQLLFYSVGIGQISSEVPQNLSASRPQDRQFILSSKKLLLSDSGFYLCAWSNRGPFYNSPLHFGNGTRLTVT.